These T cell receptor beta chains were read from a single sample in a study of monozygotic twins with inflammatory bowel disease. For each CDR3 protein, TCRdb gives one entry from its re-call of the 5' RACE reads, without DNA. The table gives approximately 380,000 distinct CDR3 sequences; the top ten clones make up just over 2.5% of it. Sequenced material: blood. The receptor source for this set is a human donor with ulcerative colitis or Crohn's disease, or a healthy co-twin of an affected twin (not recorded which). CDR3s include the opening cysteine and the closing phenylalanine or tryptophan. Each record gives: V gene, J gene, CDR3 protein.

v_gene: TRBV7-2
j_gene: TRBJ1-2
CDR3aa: CASSGTGTGSDYGYTF

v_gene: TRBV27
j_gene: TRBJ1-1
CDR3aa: CASSPTGTTEAFF

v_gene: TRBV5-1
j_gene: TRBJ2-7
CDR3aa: CASSPDGGSYEQYF

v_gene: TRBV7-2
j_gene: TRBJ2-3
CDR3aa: CASSLNFWWEQYF

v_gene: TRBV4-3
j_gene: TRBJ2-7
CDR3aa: CASSQGGRAADEQYF

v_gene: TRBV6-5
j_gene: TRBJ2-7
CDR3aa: CASSYFRGNEQYF

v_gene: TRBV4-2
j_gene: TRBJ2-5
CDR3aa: CASSQEGGQETQYF

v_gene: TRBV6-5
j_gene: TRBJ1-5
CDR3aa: CASSYSAGVNQPQHF

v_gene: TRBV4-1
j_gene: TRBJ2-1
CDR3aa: CASSQITGTGSDNEQFF

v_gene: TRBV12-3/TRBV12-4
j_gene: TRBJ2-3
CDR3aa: CASSLDAGGTSTDTQYF

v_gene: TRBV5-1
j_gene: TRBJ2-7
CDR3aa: CASSPRDRVSEQYF

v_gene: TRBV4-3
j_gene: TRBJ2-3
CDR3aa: CASSQENRDSARTDTQYF

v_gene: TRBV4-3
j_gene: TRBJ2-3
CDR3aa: CASSQGQVSSTDTQYF

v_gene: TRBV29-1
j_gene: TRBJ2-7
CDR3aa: CSVAVTAAYEQYF

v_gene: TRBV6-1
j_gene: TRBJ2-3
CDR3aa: CASQVVGGLSTDTQYF

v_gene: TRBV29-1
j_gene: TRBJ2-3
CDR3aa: CSVVPRQGGVDTQYF

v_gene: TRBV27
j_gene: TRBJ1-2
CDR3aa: CASSFLTRGNYGYTF

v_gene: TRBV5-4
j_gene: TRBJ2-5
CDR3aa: CASSLENQETQYF

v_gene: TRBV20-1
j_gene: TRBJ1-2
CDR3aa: CSAVPGATSHGYTF

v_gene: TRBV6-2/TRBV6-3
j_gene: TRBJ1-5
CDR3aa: CASSQGVDNQPQHF

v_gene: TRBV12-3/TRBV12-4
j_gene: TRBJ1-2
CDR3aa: CASSFDRGRGYTF

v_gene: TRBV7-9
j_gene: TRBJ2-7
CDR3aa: CASSLDGQGPSYEQYF

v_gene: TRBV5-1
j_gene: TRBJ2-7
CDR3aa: CASSLGHNGYEQYF

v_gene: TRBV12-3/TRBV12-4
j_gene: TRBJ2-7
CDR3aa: CASTRQRLAYEQYF

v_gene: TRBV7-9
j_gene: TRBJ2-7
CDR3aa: CASSLGGYAYEQYF

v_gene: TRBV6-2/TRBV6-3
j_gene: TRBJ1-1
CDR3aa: CASSYGGGTEAFF

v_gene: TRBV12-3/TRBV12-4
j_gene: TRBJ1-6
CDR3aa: CASSLSQYNSPLHF

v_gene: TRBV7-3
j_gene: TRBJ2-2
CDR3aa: CASSLRTSGGTTGELFF

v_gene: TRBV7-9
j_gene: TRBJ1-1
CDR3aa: CASSFIAGGRTEAFF

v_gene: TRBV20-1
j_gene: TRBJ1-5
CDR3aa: CSATRGNALNQPQHF

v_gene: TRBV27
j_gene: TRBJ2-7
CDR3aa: CASSLGLEIYEQYF

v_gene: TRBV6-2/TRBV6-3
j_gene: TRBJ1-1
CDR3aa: CATDRELSNTEAFF

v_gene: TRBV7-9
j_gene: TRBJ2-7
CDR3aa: CASSLVGFYEQYF

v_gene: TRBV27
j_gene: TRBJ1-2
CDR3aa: CASRKIRPGGRNVDGYGYTF

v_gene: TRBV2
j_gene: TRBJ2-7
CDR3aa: CASSEGSWYEQYF

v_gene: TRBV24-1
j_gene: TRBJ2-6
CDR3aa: CATSDGSSAGANVLTF

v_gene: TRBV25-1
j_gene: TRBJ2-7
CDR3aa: CASSDGQGAREQYF

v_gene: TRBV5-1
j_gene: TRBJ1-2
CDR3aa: CASSLAEGYTF

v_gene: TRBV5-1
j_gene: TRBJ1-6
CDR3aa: CASSLEGSPLHF

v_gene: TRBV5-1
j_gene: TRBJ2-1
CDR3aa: CASSLQGADNEQFF